These 25 T cell receptor beta chains originate from one sample sequenced in a study of identical twins. In TCRdb, the 5' RACE reads were re-called with MiXCR into one record per CDR3 protein. Of some 240,000 distinct CDR3 sequences listed, about 8% were seen once; the top ten hold 3% to 3.5%. The same data also went into a second study, on yellow fever vaccine responses in identical twins.

The source material was CD8+ T cells sorted from blood. The source is a woman aged 18-29 years in good health.

To note about this clonotype: A read error may be the cause here, since a much bigger clone is one base away. The V and J genes are TRBV27 and TRBJ2-5, with 7 bases lining up with TRBD1. The junction had 2 bases not matched to a gene; V was cut back by 3 bases and J by 1 base. CDR1 is MNHEY and CDR2 is SMNVEV in the germline V gene (reference sequence). This CDR3 spans 14 amino acids. CDR3: CASSFWDSQETQYF. DNA for the CDR3: TGTGCCAGCAGTTTTTGGGACAGCCAAGAGACCCAGTACTTC.

At least ten counts were recorded for this clonotype. The DNA for the CDR3 is TGTGCCAGCAGTGAATGGGAGGGTTTCACCGGGGAGCTGTTTTTT. It specifies CASSEWEGFTGELFF. The V and J genes are TRBV25-1 and TRBJ2-2; TRBD2 agrees at 7 bases. Germline assignment: CDR1 MGHDK and CDR2 SYGVNS. V lost 1 base and J lost 4; bases outside the gene matches: 3. This CDR3 is 15 amino acids long.

In this sample, this clonotype turned up a few times. This chain's CDR3 is CASSQAGGDEQYF. The CDR3 bases are TGCGCCAGCAGCCAAGCGGGGGGGGACGAGCAGTACTTC. The rearrangement joins TRBV4-1 to TRBJ2-7, with 8 bases identical to TRBD2. V gave up 1 base and J gave up 5 bases; unmatched junction bases: 1. The CDR3 totals 13 residues. Germline lookup yields CDR1 MGHRA and CDR2 YSYEKL.

This clonotype was observed at least ten times. The chain has TRBV5-1 and TRBJ2-7, with TRBD1 identical over 10 bases. Losses at the gene ends were 3 bases for V and 0 bases for J; bases not matched to a gene: 6. Germline CDR1 SGHRS, CDR2 YFSETQ. This CDR3 comprises 16 residues. The CDR3 nucleotides read TGCGCCAGCAGCTGGGGGACAGGGGATATCTCCTACGAGCAGTACTTC. This sequence encodes CASSWGTGDISYEQYF.

The chain recombines TRBV5-5 with TRBJ2-1, with 11 positions matching TRBD2. This CDR3 is built from 15 residues. J lost 10 bases, V lost 4 bases, and 10 bases had no gene match. The germline CDR1 and CDR2 sequences are SGHKS and YYEKEE (reference sequence). The CDR3 DNA reads as TGTGCCAGCAGCCCTGGGGTAGCGGGAGGGTGGGAGCAGTTCTTC. As protein: CASSPGVAGGWEQFF.

At least ten counts were recorded for this clonotype. The chain links TRBV7-9 to TRBJ2-1; D may be TRBD2 (5 bases). The CDR3 consists of 15 residues. Germline CDR1 reads SEHNR; CDR2 reads FQNEAQ (reference sequence). The V end was cut by 1 base, the J end by 0 bases, with 7 bases between. The CDR3 reads CASSLVASSYNEQFF. As DNA, the CDR3 is TGTGCCAGCAGCTTAGTAGCGAGCTCCTACAATGAGCAGTTCTTC.

The V call is TRBV6-2 or TRBV6-3, the J call TRBJ2-7; D unresolved. The germline V and J ends were trimmed by 5 bases and 7 bases, with 12 bases remaining between them. This CDR3 is built from 12 residues. CDR1 is MNHEY, CDR2 SVGEGT, per germline. CDR3 residues: CASSNPGLEQYF. CDR3 nucleotides: TGTGCCAGCAGTAACCCGGGTCTGGAGCAGTACTTC.

This clonotype was observed many times. The J gene is TRBJ2-7, the V gene TRBV4-3; D possibly corresponds to TRBD1 (6 bases). The CDR3 has 15 residues. The germline V and J ends were trimmed by 0 bases and 4 bases, with 13 bases remaining between them. Per germline, CDR1 LGHNA and CDR2 YSLEER. Here the CDR3 DNA reads TGCGCCAGCAGCCAAGATTGGACAGTCCTATACGAGCAGTACTTC. This codes for CASSQDWTVLYEQYF.

This clonotype was detected many times. V is TRBV20-1 and J is TRBJ2-7; no reliable D call. V lost 0 bases to trimming and J lost 3 bases, with 15 bases between them. CDR1 is DFQATT, CDR2 SNEGSKA, per germline (reference sequence). This CDR3 has 15 residues. CDR3: CSAREVWGKGYEQYF. The CDR3 coding sequence is TGCAGTGCTAGAGAAGTATGGGGAAAAGGCTACGAGCAGTACTTC.

This clonotype was seen many times. This chain joins TRBV4-2 and TRBJ2-7; 7 bases match TRBD2. The CDR3 spans 17 residues. Germline V CDR1 and CDR2: LGHNA, YNFKEQ. V shed 0 bases and J 0 bases; nucleotides not matched to a gene: 8. The CDR3 DNA follows: TGTGCCAGCAGCCAAGATGGAGGTCGCGGGGGCTCCTACGAGCAGTACTTC. This encodes CASSQDGGRGGSYEQYF.

This clonotype showed up many times. The V and J genes are TRBV29-1 and TRBJ2-1; D ambiguous. V was pared by 7 bases and J by 7 bases, with 8 bases between. Germline V CDR1 and CDR2: SQVTM, ANQGSEA. The CDR3 is 10 amino acids. The CDR3, as DNA: TGCAGCGGCTCGGAAAATGAGCAGTTCTTC. This encodes CSGSENEQFF.

This clonotype has a count of ten or more. The rearrangement links TRBV29-1 to TRBJ2-1; TRBD2 matches at 7 bases. This CDR3 contains 18 residues. In germline, CDR1 is SQVTM, CDR2 ANQGSEA. The V gene end was trimmed by 8 bases and the J gene end by 0 bases; junction bases not matched to a gene: 19. The chain's CDR3 is CSKYGGPAGYPSYNEQFF. DNA of the CDR3: TGCAGCAAGTATGGAGGACCAGCGGGATACCCCTCCTACAATGAGCAGTTCTTC.

The rearrangement joins TRBV28 to TRBJ2-1; D unclear. Trimming removed 3 bases at V and 0 bases at J, with 9 bases between. This CDR3 is 15 amino acids long. Germline-derived CDR1 and CDR2 are MDHEN and SYDVKM. The chain's CDR3 is CASSFVPGSYNEQFF. The CDR3 DNA follows: TGTGCCAGCAGTTTTGTCCCTGGCTCCTACAATGAGCAGTTCTTC. Variable domain in full (rest from reference TRBV28 and TRBJ2-1): DVKVTQSSRYLVKRTGEKVFLECVQDMDHENMFWYRQDPGLGLRLIYFSYDVKMKEKGDIPEGYSVSREKKERFSLILESASTNQTSMYLCASSFVPGSYNEQFFGPGTRLTVL.

Ten or more counts support this clonotype. The chain joins TRBV7-8 to TRBJ2-7; D might be TRBD1 (5 bases). V was cut by 1 base and J by 4 bases, with 11 bases left in between. Looked up from germline, CDR1 is SGHVS and CDR2 is FQNEAQ. This CDR3 region has 14 residues. The CDR3 DNA follows: TGTGCCAGCAGCTTAGGGGGCATCGAATACGAGCAGTACTTC. As protein: CASSLGGIEYEQYF.

In its sample, this clonotype was seen many times. The V call is TRBV5-1, the J call TRBJ2-5; D is possibly TRBD2 (5 bases). Germline V gives CDR1 SGHRS, CDR2 YFSETQ. The CDR3 sequence is 14 residues long. V lost 1 base to trimming and J lost 4 bases, with 11 bases between them. The CDR3 bases are TGCGCCAGCAGCTTGTTTTCGGGGTTAGAGACCCAGTACTTC. This gives the protein CASSLFSGLETQYF.

This clonotype appeared a few times. The chain is built from TRBV20-1 and TRBJ1-1; 9 bases are shared with TRBD1. Germline V gives CDR1 DFQATT, CDR2 SNEGSKA (reference sequence). J was trimmed by 0 bases and V by 3 bases; bases with no gene match: 11. The CDR3 totals 17 residues. DNA for the CDR3: TGCAGTGCTAGTACTTTCCGGGACAGGGCTTTGAACACTGAAGCTTTCTTT. Encoded protein: CSASTFRDRALNTEAFF.

The sample holds many counts of this clonotype. The CDR3 DNA reads TGTGCCACCAGCAGCCGGACTAGCGGGGGTTACAATGAGCAGTTCTTC. Translation: CATSSRTSGGYNEQFF. The V and J genes are TRBV15 and TRBJ2-1; 13 bases are shared with TRBD2. This CDR3 is built from 16 residues. V lost 3 bases to trimming and J lost 4 bases; unmatched junction nucleotides: 3. CDR1 is LNHNV, CDR2 YYDKDF, per germline (reference sequence).

This clonotype was counted ten times or more. V gene TRBV27 combines with J gene TRBJ1-1; TRBD1 might be the D (6 bases). The CDR3 covers 14 residues. CDR1 and CDR2 (germline): MNHEY, SMNVEV (reference sequence). Trimming pared 5 bases from V and 6 bases from J, leaving 16 bases between. CDR3 loop: CASSSSTGIAEAFF. The CDR3 DNA sequence: TGTGCCAGCAGTAGTTCTACAGGGATCGCTGAAGCTTTCTTT.

This clonotype has a count of ten or more. This sequence joins TRBV29-1 and TRBJ2-7; 7 nucleotides align to TRBD1. V trimming: 0 bases; J trimming: 4 bases; junction bases outside the gene matches: 9. The length of the CDR3 is 15 residues. Germline V gene lookup returns CDR1 SQVTM and CDR2 ANQGSEA. The chain's CDR3 is CSVEDRHRGRYEQYF. In DNA form, the CDR3 reads TGCAGCGTTGAAGATCGCCACAGGGGAAGATACGAGCAGTACTTC.

The chain links TRBV12-3 or TRBV12-4 to TRBJ2-1; D might be TRBD1 (6 bases). This CDR3 has 17 amino acids. Deletions cut 6 bases from V and 4 bases from J, with 22 bases between. CDR3 DNA sequence: TGTGCCAGCAGGACGTATATAGCAGGGGAAGGTTACAATGAGCAGTTCTTC. Translated, it gives CASRTYIAGEGYNEQFF.

The genes are TRBV7-9 and TRBJ2-1, with D perhaps TRBD1 (7 bases). Germline CDR1 and CDR2: SEHNR and FQNEAQ (reference sequence). The CDR3 totals 16 residues. V gave up 4 bases and J gave up 3 bases, with 16 bases separating them. CDR3 loop: CASSSQGGQDYNEQFF. CDR3 sequence (DNA): TGTGCCAGCAGCTCACAGGGAGGACAGGACTACAATGAGCAGTTCTTC.

In this sample, this clonotype turned up many times. The V call is TRBV10-3, the J call TRBJ2-1, with D possibly called TRBD1 or TRBD2 (5 bases each). The V end lost 0 bases, the J end lost 5 bases, and 11 bases lay between the germline ends. The CDR3 covers 15 residues. Germline CDR1 reads ENHRY; CDR2 reads SYGVKD. The CDR3 region has the DNA TGTGCCATCAGTGAGTCGACGGGACGCGACAATGAGCAGTTCTTC. Its translation: CAISESTGRDNEQFF.

The chain has TRBV4-3 and TRBJ1-5, with D unclear. The CDR3 covers 16 residues. V lost 0 bases, J lost 3 bases, and 12 bases lay in between. Germline lookup yields CDR1 LGHNA and CDR2 YSLEER. CDR3 nucleotides: TGCGCCAGCAGCCAAGATAACACAGCCCACAATCAGCCCCAGCATTTT. It encodes CASSQDNTAHNQPQHF.

The rearrangement joins TRBV29-1 to TRBJ2-6; TRBD2 matches at 7 bases. The germline gives CDR1 SQVTM, CDR2 ANQGSEA. The CDR3 has 16 residues. Trimming at V came to 3 bases and at J to 0 bases, leaving 5 bases not matched to a gene. The CDR3 reads CSVDKRGPSGANVLTF. The CDR3 nucleotides are TGCAGCGTTGACAAGCGGGGACCCTCTGGGGCCAACGTCCTGACTTTC.

This clonotype was seen more than once but under ten times. This CDR3 is CASTPTSGFGETQYF. CDR3 sequence (DNA): TGTGCCAGCACCCCGACGTCGGGTTTCGGCGAGACCCAGTACTTC. This chain links TRBV2 with TRBJ2-5, with D unclear. With 7 bases removed from V and 5 bases from J, the gap between germline ends came to 20 bases. Germline V gene data show CDR1 as SNHLY and CDR2 as FYNNEI. The CDR3 spans 15 residues.